Given below is one T cell receptor (beta chain) in context. Its antigen is currently unknown. This record comes from a study of cytomegalovirus exposure and HLA in healthy donors. Findings of the study overall: What a later analysis showed was that several of the most significant clusters appeared linked to common viral pathogens. An observed cluster of highly shared sequence variants was recorded as a likely sequencing artifact. In a later analysis, DRB1 alleles had the most associated TCRs; HLA-C alleles the fewest.

With 60 Vbeta and 13 Jbeta primers, the PCR was carried out. As originally analysed: In a later analysis, some 80 million unique TCR beta chains included roughly 11 million shared by two or more donors. Sequenced by immunoSEQ multiplex PCR; TCRdb stores in-frame clones only, minus some. V and J calls and clone size are given by that table; D and trimming were obtained from the DNA. Found here are more than 50,000 clones, about three quarters of them singletons; the top ten hold around a quarter. The germline V gene has CDR1 LNHDA and CDR2 SQIVND (reference sequence). V dropped 3 bases and J dropped 6 bases, with 11 bases sitting between them. The CDR3 loop spans 13 amino acids.

The origin of this receptor is a man in his fifties in good health and CMV-seropositive. The sample taken for sequencing was PBMCs. The chain has TRBV19 and TRBJ1-1; the D is unclear. CDR3 DNA: TGTGCCAGTAGTATTCGTGACGGGGCTGAAGCTTTCTTT. Protein: CASSIRDGAEAFF. The entire variable domain, with the rest obtained from reference TRBV19 and TRBJ1-1, is as follows: DGGITQSPKYLFRKEGQNVTLSCEQNLNHDAMYWYRQDPGQGLRLIYYSQIVNDFQKGDIAEGYSVSREKKESFPLTVTSAQKNPTAFYLCASSIRDGAEAFFGQGTRLTVV.